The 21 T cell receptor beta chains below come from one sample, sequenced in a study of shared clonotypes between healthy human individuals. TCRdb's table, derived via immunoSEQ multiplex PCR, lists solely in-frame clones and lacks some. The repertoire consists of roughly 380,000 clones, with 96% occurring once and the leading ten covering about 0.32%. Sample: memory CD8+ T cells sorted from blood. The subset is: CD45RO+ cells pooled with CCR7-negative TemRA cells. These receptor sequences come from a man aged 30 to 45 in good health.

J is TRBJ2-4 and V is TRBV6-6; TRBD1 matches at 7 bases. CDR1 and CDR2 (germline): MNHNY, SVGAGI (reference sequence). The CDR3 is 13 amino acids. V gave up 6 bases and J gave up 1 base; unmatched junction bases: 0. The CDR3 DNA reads TGTGCCAGCAGGGACAGGGCCAAAAACATTCAGTACTTC. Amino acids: CASRDRAKNIQYF.

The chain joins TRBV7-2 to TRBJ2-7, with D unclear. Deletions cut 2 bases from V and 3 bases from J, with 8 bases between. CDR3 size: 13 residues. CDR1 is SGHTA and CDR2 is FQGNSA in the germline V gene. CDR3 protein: CASSLLPHYEQYF. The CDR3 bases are TGTGCCAGCAGCTTACTACCCCACTACGAGCAGTACTTC.

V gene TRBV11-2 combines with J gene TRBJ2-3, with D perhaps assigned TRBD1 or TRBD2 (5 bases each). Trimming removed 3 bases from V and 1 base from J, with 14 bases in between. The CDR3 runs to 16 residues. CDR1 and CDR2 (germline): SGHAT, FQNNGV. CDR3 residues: CASSFPWGRGTDTQYF. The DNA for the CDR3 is TGTGCCAGCAGCTTCCCATGGGGGAGAGGCACAGATACGCAGTATTTT. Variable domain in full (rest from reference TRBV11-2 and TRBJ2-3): EAGVAQSPRYKIIEKRQSVAFWCNPISGHATLYWYQQILGQGPKLLIQFQNNGVVDDSQLPKDRFSAERLKGVDSTLKIQPAKLEDSAVYLCASSFPWGRGTDTQYFGPGTRLTVL.

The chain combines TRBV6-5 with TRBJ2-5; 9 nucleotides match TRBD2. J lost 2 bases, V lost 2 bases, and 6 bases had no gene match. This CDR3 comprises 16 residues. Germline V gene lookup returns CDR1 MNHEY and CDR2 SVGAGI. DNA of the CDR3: TGTGCCAGCAGTTACACGTCTAGCGGGAAGCAAGAGACCCAGTACTTC. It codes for CASSYTSSGKQETQYF.

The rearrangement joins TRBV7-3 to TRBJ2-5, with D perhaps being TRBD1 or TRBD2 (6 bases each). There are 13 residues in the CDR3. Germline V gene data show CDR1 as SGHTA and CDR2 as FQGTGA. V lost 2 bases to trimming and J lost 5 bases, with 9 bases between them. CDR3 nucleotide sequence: TGTGCCAGCAGCTTACAGGGGAGGGAGACCCAGTACTTC. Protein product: CASSLQGRETQYF.

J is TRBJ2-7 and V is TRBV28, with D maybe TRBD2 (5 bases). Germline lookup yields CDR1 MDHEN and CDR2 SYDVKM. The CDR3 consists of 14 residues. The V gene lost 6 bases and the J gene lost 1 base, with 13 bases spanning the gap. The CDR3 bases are TGTGCCAGCAGCCGAGCAGCGGTTTCCTACGAGCAGTACTTC. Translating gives CASSRAAVSYEQYF.

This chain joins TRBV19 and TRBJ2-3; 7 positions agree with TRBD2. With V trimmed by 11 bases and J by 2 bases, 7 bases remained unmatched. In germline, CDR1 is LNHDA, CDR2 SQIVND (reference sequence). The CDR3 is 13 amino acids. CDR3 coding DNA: TGTGCCGGGGGTCTAGCGGTCACAGATACGCAGTATTTT. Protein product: CAGGLAVTDTQYF.

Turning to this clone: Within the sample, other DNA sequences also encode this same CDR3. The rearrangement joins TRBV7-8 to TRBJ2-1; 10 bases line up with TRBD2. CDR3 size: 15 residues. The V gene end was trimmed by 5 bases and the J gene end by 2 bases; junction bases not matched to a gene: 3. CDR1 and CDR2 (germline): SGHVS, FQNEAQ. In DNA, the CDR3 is TGTGCCAGCAGCGCAGGACTAGCGGCCTACAATGAGCAGTTCTTC. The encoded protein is CASSAGLAAYNEQFF.

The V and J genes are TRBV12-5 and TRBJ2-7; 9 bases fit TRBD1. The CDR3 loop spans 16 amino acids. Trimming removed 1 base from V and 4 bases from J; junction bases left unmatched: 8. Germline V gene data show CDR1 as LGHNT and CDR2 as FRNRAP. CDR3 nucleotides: TGTGCTAGTGGTTTGGCCAGAGGACAGGGGTCGTACGAGCAGTACTTC. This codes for CASGLARGQGSYEQYF.

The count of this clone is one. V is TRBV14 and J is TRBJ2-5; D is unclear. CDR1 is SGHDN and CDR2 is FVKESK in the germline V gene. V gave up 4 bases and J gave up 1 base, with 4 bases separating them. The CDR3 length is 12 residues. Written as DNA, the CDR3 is TGTGCCAGCAGCCGGCGCCAAGAGACCCAGTACTTC. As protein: CASSRRQETQYF.

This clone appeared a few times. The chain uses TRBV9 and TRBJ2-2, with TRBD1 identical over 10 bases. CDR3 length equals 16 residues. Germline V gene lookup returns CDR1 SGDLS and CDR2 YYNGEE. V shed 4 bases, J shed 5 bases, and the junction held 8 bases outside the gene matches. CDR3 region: CASSSWTGGKTGELFF. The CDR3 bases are TGTGCCAGCAGCTCGTGGACAGGGGGGAAGACCGGGGAGCTGTTTTTT.

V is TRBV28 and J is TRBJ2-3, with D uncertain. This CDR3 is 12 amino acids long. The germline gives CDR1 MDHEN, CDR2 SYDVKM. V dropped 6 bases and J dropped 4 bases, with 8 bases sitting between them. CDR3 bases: TGTGCCAGCAGCGGCTGGTCAGATACGCAGTATTTT. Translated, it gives CASSGWSDTQYF.

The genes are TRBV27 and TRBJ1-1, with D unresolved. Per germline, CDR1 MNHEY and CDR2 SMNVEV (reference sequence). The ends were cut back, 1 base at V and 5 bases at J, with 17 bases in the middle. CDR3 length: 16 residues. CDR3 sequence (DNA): TGTGCCAGCAGTTTATATTTCCTGGGGTGGGAAACTGAAGCTTTCTTT. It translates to CASSLYFLGWETEAFF.

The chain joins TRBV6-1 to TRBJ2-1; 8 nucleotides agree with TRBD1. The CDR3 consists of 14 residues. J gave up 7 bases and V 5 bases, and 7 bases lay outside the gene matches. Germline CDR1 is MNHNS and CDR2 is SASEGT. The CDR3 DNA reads TGTGCCAGCAGTCAACCGACAGGGGTAAATGAGCAGTTCTTC. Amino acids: CASSQPTGVNEQFF.

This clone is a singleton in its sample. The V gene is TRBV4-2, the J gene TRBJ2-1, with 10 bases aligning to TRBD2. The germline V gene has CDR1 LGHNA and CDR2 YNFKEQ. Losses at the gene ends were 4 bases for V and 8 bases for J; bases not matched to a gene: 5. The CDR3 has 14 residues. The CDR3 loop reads CASSLAGGIDEQFF. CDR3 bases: TGTGCCAGCAGCCTAGCGGGAGGCATCGATGAGCAGTTCTTC.

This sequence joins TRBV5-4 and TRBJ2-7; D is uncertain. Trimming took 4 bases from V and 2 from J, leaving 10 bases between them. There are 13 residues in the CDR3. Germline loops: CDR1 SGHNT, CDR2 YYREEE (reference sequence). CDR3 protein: CASSPGSTYEQYF. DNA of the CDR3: TGTGCCAGCAGCCCCGGGTCGACCTACGAGCAGTACTTC.

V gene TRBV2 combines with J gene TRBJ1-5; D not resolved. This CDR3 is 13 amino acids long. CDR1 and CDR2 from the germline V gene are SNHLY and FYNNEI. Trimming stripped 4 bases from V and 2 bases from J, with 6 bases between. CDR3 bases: TGTGCCAGCAGTGGTCTGGGCAATCAGCCCCAGCATTTT. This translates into CASSGLGNQPQHF.

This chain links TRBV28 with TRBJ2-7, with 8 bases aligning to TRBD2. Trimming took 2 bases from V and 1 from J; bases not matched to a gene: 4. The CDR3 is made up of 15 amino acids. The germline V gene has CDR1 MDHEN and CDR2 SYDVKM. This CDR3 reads CASSLVLAGSYEQYF. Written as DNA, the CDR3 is TGTGCCAGCAGTTTAGTGCTAGCGGGTTCCTACGAGCAGTACTTC.

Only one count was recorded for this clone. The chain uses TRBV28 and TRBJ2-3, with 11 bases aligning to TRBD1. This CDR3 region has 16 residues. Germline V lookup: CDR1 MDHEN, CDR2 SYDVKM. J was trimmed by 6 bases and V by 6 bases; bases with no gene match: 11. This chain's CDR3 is CASSPTGQGGFDTQYF. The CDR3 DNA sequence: TGTGCCAGCAGCCCTACGGGACAGGGGGGTTTTGATACGCAGTATTTT.

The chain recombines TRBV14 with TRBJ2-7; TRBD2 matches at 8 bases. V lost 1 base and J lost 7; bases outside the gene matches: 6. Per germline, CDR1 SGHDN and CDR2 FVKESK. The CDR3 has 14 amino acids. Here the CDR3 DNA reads TGTGCCAGCAGCCAAGGGGCGGGAGGCGGAGAGCAGTACTTC. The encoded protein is CASSQGAGGGEQYF.

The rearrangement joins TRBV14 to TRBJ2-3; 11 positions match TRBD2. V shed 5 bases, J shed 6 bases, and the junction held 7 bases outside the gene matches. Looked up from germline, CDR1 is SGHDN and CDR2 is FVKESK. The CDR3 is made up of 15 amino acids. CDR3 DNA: TGTGCCAGCAGCTTACTAGCGGGAGTTGCGGATACGCAGTATTTT. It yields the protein CASSLLAGVADTQYF.